These 9 T cell receptor beta chains came from one sample sequenced in a study of cytomegalovirus exposure and HLA in healthy donors (dated by TCRdb to the late 2010s). The library was produced with the immunoSEQ multiplex PCR assay. A mixture of 60 forward primers for TCR Vbeta segments and 13 reverse primers for TCR Jbeta segments was used in the multiplex PCR. In its TCRdb copy, this immuneACCESS table keeps in-frame sequences only and misses some clones. Where compared with another copy, unresolved V genes explain less than half of these, and the others have no known cause. For this sample the table gives roughly 130,000 clones, of which over 60% were detected only once. The ten top clones hold 1.5% to 2.5% of the sample. The sample taken for sequencing was PBMCs. The receptor set was obtained from a man aged 18 to 30 in good health and CMV-seronegative.

The V and J genes are TRBV18 and TRBJ1-1; D may be TRBD1 (5 bases). This CDR3 has 13 amino acids. The V end lost 5 bases, the J end lost 5 bases, and 12 bases lay between the germline ends. Germline V gene data show CDR1 as KGHSH and CDR2 as LQKENI. This chain's CDR3 is CASSVGGGTEAFF. The CDR3 coding sequence is TGTGCCAGCTCAGTGGGCGGGGGAACTGAAGCTTTCTTT. The whole variable domain, filled in from reference TRBV18 and TRBJ1-1, reads NAGVMQNPRHLVRRRGQEARLRCSPMKGHSHVYWYRQLPEEGLKFMVYLQKENIIDESGMPKERFSAEFPKEGPSILRIQQVVRGDSAAYFCASSVGGGTEAFFGQGTRLTVV.

The V and J genes are TRBV29-1 and TRBJ2-2, with D possibly being TRBD1 (7 bases). The V gene's germline CDR1 is SQVTM and CDR2 ANQGSEA. This CDR3 is built from 15 residues. Trimming cost V 6 bases and J 4 bases, with 18 bases left between them. The CDR3 DNA reads TGCAGCGTGGAGGGGGCTGCGGGGCGCACCGGGGAGCTGTTTTTT. Translation: CSVEGAAGRTGELFF.

The rearrangement uses TRBV10-1 and TRBJ2-1, with 10 bases lining up with TRBD2. The V gene end was trimmed by 1 base and the J gene end by 8 bases; junction bases not matched to a gene: 8. The germline V gene has CDR1 WNHNN and CDR2 SYGVQD (reference sequence). The CDR3 loop spans 16 amino acids. The CDR3 sequence is CASSELPAGGVYEQFF. The CDR3, as DNA: TGCGCCAGCAGTGAGTTGCCAGCGGGAGGGGTCTATGAGCAGTTCTTC.

The chain carries TRBV6-5 and TRBJ2-7, with TRBD1 matching 9 bases. V was pared by 0 bases and J by 4 bases, with 4 bases of the junction left unmatched. Germline values: CDR1 MNHEY, CDR2 SVGAGI. The CDR3 spans 15 residues. CDR3 residues: CASSYSDRGSYEQYV. The CDR3 bases are TGTGCCAGCAGTTACTCGGACAGGGGATCGTACGAGCAGTACGTC.

Comments on this clone: An end of the junction does not agree with germline; a read error may underlie this. The chain recombines TRBV7-7 with TRBJ2-1; a possible D gene is TRBD1 (5 bases). Per germline, CDR1 SSHAT and CDR2 FNYEAQ (reference sequence). This CDR3 has 15 residues. CDR3 sequence reads: CASSLSPGFYNEQFF. In DNA, the CDR3 is TGTGCTAGCAGCTTAAGTCCAGGGTTCTACAATGAGCAGTTCTTC.

V is TRBV28 and J is TRBJ2-1, with 10 bases identical to TRBD2. The CDR3 extends over 16 amino acids. V was pared by 4 bases and J by 4 bases, with 7 bases of the junction left unmatched. CDR1 is MDHEN and CDR2 is SYDVKM in the germline V gene. The CDR3 is CASSSSSGSIYNEQFF. The DNA for the CDR3 is TGTGCCAGCAGTTCATCTAGCGGGAGTATATACAATGAGCAGTTCTTC.

The chain links TRBV5-1 to TRBJ2-1; TRBD2 aligns across 8 bases. This CDR3 contains 14 residues. V was clipped by 8 bases and J by 0 bases; unmatched bases: 4. The V gene's germline CDR1 is SGHRS and CDR2 YFSETQ. The DNA for the CDR3 is TGCGCCAGTTTTCTAGCGGGCTCCTACAATGAGCAGTTCTTC. Translated, it gives CASFLAGSYNEQFF.

V is TRBV28 and J is TRBJ1-2; TRBD1 matches at 7 bases. The CDR3 length is 13 residues. J gave up 8 bases and V 2 bases, and 5 bases lay outside the gene matches. The germline CDR1 and CDR2 sequences are MDHEN and SYDVKM. In DNA form, the CDR3 reads TGTGCCAGCAGTTTAATAGGGGGCGGGGGCTACACCTTC. Protein product: CASSLIGGGGYTF.

The chain employs TRBV2 and TRBJ2-5; 12 bases match TRBD2. The CDR3 runs 15 residues. V lost 5 bases and J lost 1; bases outside the gene matches: 2. CDR1 SNHLY and CDR2 FYNNEI come from the germline V gene. CDR3 sequence: CASSILAGGQETQYF. In DNA, the CDR3 is TGTGCCAGCAGTATACTAGCGGGAGGCCAAGAGACCCAGTACTTC.